A selection of T cell receptor beta chains follows, all from one sample in a study of T-cell memory formation after mild COVID-19. MiXCR, run by TCRdb on the 5' RACE reads, gives a single entry per CDR3 protein. The repertoire holds around 500,000 distinct CDR3 sequences, with about 20% as singletons. Sequenced input: PBMCs or a T cell subset sorted from them (not recorded which). These receptor sequences come from an adult woman who had mild COVID-19 (a few samples of this study predate the infection). Cell type and time point are not known. CDR3s leave out the opening cysteine and the closing phenylalanine or tryptophan. Fields, in order: J gene, V gene, CDR3 protein.

TRBJ2-3	TRBV7-2	ASSFTGTGGTYTQY
TRBJ2-7	TRBV19	ASSIQDRGHEQY
TRBJ2-5	TRBV29-1	SVGTGGQETQY
TRBJ2-3	TRBV30	AWEAAGRSTDTQY
TRBJ2-1	TRBV29-1	SAGGTFSYNEQF
TRBJ2-7	TRBV2	ASSEARDHSYEQY
TRBJ1-1	TRBV30	AWSARGGASAEAF
TRBJ2-2	TRBV20-1	SAMGLDNTGELF
TRBJ1-5	TRBV24-1	ATSEGQTYSNQPQH
TRBJ2-3	TRBV11-3	ASSWGRTDTQY
TRBJ2-7	TRBV9	ASSPNGRGAGPTYEQY
TRBJ1-1	TRBV20-1	SARTLYTEAF
TRBJ1-5	TRBV29-1	SSGKGRREPQH
TRBJ2-1	TRBV6-2/TRBV6-3	ASSPLAGGLNEQF
TRBJ2-3	TRBV12-3/TRBV12-4	ASSTRVSPEHWSQY
TRBJ2-2	TRBV29-1	SVDSGLGNTGELF
TRBJ2-2	TRBV4-1	ASSQVVSGELF